This T cell receptor (beta chain) came from a study of shared clonotypes between healthy human individuals. Overall study context: Donors had three CD4 naive, three CD4 memory, two CD8 naive and one CD8 memory plate apiece.

Trimming stripped 5 bases from V and 1 base from J, with 11 bases between. The V gene's germline CDR1 is SGHVS and CDR2 FNYEAQ. The CDR3 consists of 14 residues. Sequenced by immunoSEQ multiplex PCR; TCRdb stores in-frame clones only, minus some. The sample lists a few hundred thousand clones; roughly 70% were seen once. The split of CD4+ cells yielded CD45RA+ naive and CD45RA-negative memory subsets. The material sequenced was memory CD4+ T cells sorted from blood. Sample subset: CD45RA-negative fraction. The receptor's source is a man younger than 45 in good health. The V gene is TRBV7-6, the J gene TRBJ1-2; perhaps TRBD1 as D (6 bases). The CDR3 reads CASSPGHNNYGYTF. The CDR3 DNA follows: TGTGCCAGCAGCCCGGGACACAATAACTATGGCTACACCTTC. The full variable domain, its missing parts supplied by reference TRBV7-6 and TRBJ1-2, is GAGVSQSPRYKVTKRGQDVALRCDPISGHVSLYWYRQALGQGPEFLTYFNYEAQQDKSGLPNDRFSAERPEGSISTLTIQRTEQRDSAMYRCASSPGHNNYGYTFGSGTRLTVV.